The clone carrying this T cell receptor beta chain was counted only a few times. Its antigen is currently unknown. These data belong to a study of cytomegalovirus exposure and HLA in healthy donors. For the study at large: Among the 400 or so donors who were genotyped, 81% fell in the genetic ancestry cluster that is associated with self-reported Caucasian donors.

Study-wide points: One variant, a missense change in DCLRE1C, was linked in a later analysis to TCR beta V- and J-gene trimming. Most CMV-associated TCR beta chains were later found to appear HLA-restricted. It was reported in a later analysis that an Asian-associated ancestry cluster showed fewer N-insertions than the approximately 700-donor mean.

PCR used 60 Vbeta primers and 13 Jbeta primers. Clones were read by immunoSEQ multiplex PCR, and TCRdb kept only the in-frame ones, dropping some. This sample has some 170,000 clones, with over 60% found just once. The germline V and J ends were trimmed by 3 bases and 9 bases, with 15 bases remaining between them. Germline V lookup: CDR1 GTSNPN, CDR2 SVGIG (reference sequence). The CDR3 sequence is 13 residues long. The chain is built from TRBV30 and TRBJ1-5; the D is unclear. The sequenced sample consisted of PBMCs. The TCR sequence derives from a woman in her 30s in good health and CMV-seronegative. As DNA, the CDR3 is TGTGCCTGGAGCCCAGTACACGGGATGCCCCAGCATTTT. Its protein product is CAWSPVHGMPQHF.